This T cell receptor beta chain was recovered during a study of T cells in Graves' hyperthyroidism and ophthalmopathy. Study-wide results and caveats: Ophthalmopathy prediction by the model preceded onset by a median about 6.5 months. Most clonotypes that expanded in the thyroid above 0.001 also showed up in blood.

The source material, RNA transcripts, was used to amplify TCR beta CDR3 regions. HTBI primers were the set used in a first-round RT-PCR of the TCR CDR3. TCRdb independently ran MiXCR on the multiplex PCR reads; one entry per CDR3 protein. The data contain some 620,000 distinct CDR3 sequences, around 15% of them singletons. This clonotype was counted only a few times. The antigen is undetermined. This TCR came from a woman in her twenties or thirties with Graves' hyperthyroidism. Specimen: blood.

CDR3 in amino acids: CASSLLTREGTRRANVLTF. Written as DNA, the CDR3 is TGTGCCAGCAGTTTATTGACGCGCGAGGGCACCCGAAGGGCCAACGTCCTGACTTTC. This chain connects TRBV27 to TRBJ2-6; D might be TRBD2 (5 bases). V was clipped by 1 base and J by 5 bases, with 21 bases between them. The CDR3 is made up of 19 amino acids. Per germline, CDR1 MNHEY and CDR2 SMNVEV (reference sequence).